The 3 T cell receptor beta chains given below trace back to one sample, sequenced in a study of blood T cell repertoires in COVID-19. Clones were read by immunoSEQ multiplex PCR, and TCRdb kept only the in-frame ones, dropping some. The data hold around 100,000 clones, with about 85% observed a single time. The sample taken for sequencing was peripheral blood. The source of these receptors is a man in his fifties with active or convalescent COVID-19.

The rearrangement uses TRBV19 and TRBJ1-1, with 9 bases lining up with TRBD1. V shed 4 bases and J 4 bases; nucleotides not matched to a gene: 4. Germline assignment: CDR1 LNHDA and CDR2 SQIVND (reference sequence). The CDR3 sequence is 14 residues long. The CDR3 nucleotides are TGTGCCAGTAGTAGGGACAGGGAGGGCACTGAAGCTTTCTTT. This translates into CASSRDREGTEAFF.

This rearrangement joins TRBV4-2 to TRBJ2-7; the match to TRBD2 covers 10 bases. CDR1 is LGHNA and CDR2 is YNFKEQ in the germline V gene. This CDR3 spans 15 amino acids. V shed 4 bases and J 4 bases; nucleotides not matched to a gene: 7. DNA of the CDR3: TGTGCCAGCAGCCCGGAGCGGGAGGGAGGGTACGAGCAGTACTTC. This gives the protein CASSPEREGGYEQYF.

This chain uses TRBV7-6 with TRBJ2-6, with D maybe TRBD2 (5 bases). The germline CDR1 and CDR2 sequences are SGHVS and FNYEAQ. V lost 5 bases, J lost 2 bases, and 13 bases lay in between. The CDR3 contains 16 residues. CDR3 amino acids: CASSLTSGAGANVLTF. The DNA of the CDR3 is TGTGCCAGCAGCCTTACGAGCGGCGCTGGGGCCAACGTCCTGACTTTC.